This T cell receptor beta chain was documented in a study of OX40 agonist ivuxolimab in advanced cancers. Study context: As their treatment, patients were administered ivuxolimab, an agonistic anti-OX40 (CD134) antibody. Dose-escalation patients' cancers were hepatocellular carcinoma, melanoma, renal cell or head and neck cancer. Whole-study findings and limits: Low normalized T-cell clonal expansion also characterized some of the nonresponders.

As for this clone: Its antigen remains unknown.

V was pared by 0 bases and J by 1 base, with 7 bases of the junction left unmatched. Germline lookup yields CDR1 LNHNV and CDR2 YYDKDF (reference sequence). The CDR3 is 18 amino acids. The protocol was immunoSEQ multiplex PCR, while the TCRdb copy is restricted to in-frame clones and leaves out a portion. The sample lists 50,000 to 80,000 clones; around 84% were seen once. The specimen comprised CD4+ or CD8+ T cells sorted from blood, sampled in a trial of the OX40 agonist ivuxolimab. The rearrangement links TRBV15 to TRBJ2-2; 8 bases fit TRBD1. This sequence was found in an adult with an advanced solid tumor such as melanoma, head and neck, liver or kidney cancer. CDR3 amino acids: CATSRDLVGTGNTGELFF. The CDR3 DNA reads TGTGCCACCAGCAGAGATCTAGTAGGGACAGGGAACACCGGGGAGCTGTTTTTT.